The sequence of this T cell receptor beta chain was determined in a study of blood T cell repertoires in COVID-19. Study background: PBMCs, B-cell-depleted T cells, or T cells were the source of the cDNA or gDNA that made up the material.

V lost 0 bases and J lost 6, with 7 bases in between. In germline, CDR1 is LGHDT, CDR2 YNNKEL (reference sequence). CDR3 length: 13 amino acids. At least ten counts were recorded for this clone. Per the authors' pipeline: Amplification of reference gene primers provided the estimated nucleated cell counts. The method was immunoSEQ multiplex PCR; TCRdb's version includes in-frame clones alone and lacks a portion of them. V, J and clone size are those of that table, while D and trimming were read from the DNA. The table includes about 200,000 clones, under 90% detected once. This sequence was found in a man in his 60s with acute or convalescent COVID-19. What was sequenced was peripheral blood. The V and J genes are TRBV3-1 (or the pseudogene TRBV3-2) and TRBJ2-3; TRBD2 is a possible D gene (5 bases). The CDR3 nucleotides are TGTGCCAGCAGCCAAGAGAGAGGGGATACGCAGTATTTT. This encodes CASSQERGDTQYF.